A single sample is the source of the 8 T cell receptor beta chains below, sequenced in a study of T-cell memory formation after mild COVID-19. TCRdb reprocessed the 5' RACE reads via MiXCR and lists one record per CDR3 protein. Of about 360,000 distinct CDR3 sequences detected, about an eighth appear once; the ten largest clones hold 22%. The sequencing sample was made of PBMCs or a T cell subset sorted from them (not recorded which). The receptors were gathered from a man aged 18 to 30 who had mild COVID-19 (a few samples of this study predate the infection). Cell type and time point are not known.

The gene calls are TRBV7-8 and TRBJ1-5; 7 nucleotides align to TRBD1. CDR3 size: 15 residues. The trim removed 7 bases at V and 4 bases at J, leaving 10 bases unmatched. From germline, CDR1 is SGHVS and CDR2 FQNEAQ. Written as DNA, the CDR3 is TGTGCCAGCACCGGGGCAGGGGGGGAAAATCAGCCCCAGCATTTT. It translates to CASTGAGGENQPQHF.

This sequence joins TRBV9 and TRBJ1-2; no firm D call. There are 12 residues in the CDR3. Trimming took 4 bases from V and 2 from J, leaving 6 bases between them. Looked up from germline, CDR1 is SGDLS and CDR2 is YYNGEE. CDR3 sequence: CASSSQNYGYTF. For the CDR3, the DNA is TGTGCCAGCAGCTCTCAAAACTATGGCTACACCTTC.

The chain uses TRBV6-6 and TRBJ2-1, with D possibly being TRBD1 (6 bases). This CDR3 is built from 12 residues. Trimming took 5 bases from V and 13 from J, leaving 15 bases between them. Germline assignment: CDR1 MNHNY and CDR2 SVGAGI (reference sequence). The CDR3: CASSTGQLEQFF. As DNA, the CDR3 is TGTGCCAGCAGTACAGGACAGCTCGAACAGTTCTTC.

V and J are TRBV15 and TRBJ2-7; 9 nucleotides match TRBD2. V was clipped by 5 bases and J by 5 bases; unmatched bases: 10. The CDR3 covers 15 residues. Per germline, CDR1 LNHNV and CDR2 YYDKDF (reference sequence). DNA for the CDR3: TGTGCCACCAGCGGTCGACTAGCGGAGAACCACGAGCAGTACTTC. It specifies CATSGRLAENHEQYF.

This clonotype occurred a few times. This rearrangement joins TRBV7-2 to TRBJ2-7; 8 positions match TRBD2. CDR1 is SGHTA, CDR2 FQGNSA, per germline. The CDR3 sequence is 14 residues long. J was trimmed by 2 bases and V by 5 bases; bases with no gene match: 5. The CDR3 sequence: CASSPVAGTYEQYV. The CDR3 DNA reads TGTGCCAGCAGCCCGGTAGCGGGGACCTACGAGCAGTACGTC.

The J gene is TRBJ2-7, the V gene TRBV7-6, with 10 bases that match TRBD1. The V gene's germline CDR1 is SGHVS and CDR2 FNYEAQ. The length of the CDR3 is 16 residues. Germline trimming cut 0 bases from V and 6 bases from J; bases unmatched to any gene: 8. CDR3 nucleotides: TGTGCCAGCAGCTTAGCATTCGGGACAGGGGTGGCCGAGCAGTACTTC. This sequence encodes CASSLAFGTGVAEQYF.

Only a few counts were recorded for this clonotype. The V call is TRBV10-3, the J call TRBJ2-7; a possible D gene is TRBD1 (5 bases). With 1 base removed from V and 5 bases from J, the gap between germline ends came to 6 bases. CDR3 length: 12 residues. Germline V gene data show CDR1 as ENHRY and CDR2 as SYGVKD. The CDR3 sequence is CAISELGDEQYF. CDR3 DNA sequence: TGTGCCATCAGTGAGTTAGGGGACGAGCAGTACTTC.

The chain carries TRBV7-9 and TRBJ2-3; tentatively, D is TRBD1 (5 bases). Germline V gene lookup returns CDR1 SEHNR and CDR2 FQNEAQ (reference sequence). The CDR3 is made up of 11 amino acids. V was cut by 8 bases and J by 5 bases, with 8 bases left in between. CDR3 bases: TGTGCCAGCGGCCAGGGAGATACGCAGTATTTT. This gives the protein CASGQGDTQYF.